Sequencing of this TCR beta chain was carried out in a study of chemoradiotherapy in HPV16-positive cancers. Study observations and caveats: Functional assays defining HPV-specific T cells used only a couple of HPV16-positive patients. Candidate HPV-specific clones and E7-related TCR motifs grew in tumor during treatment. Better recurrence-free survival went with HPV-responsive T-cell expansion in HPV16-positive patients.

Sequencing used immunoSEQ multiplex PCR; TCRdb keeps in-frame clones, though not all of them. The sample lists around 5,000 clones, around 86% occurring once. Repertoires were sampled repeatedly during chemoradiotherapy. Remarks on this clone: Its target is not known.

The CDR3 contains 15 residues. Trimming at V came to 0 bases and at J to 3 bases, leaving 5 bases not matched to a gene. Germline CDR1 reads LNHDA; CDR2 reads SQIVND (reference sequence). The material sequenced was tumor tissue, taken from a patient who underwent chemoradiotherapy. The V call is TRBV19, the J call TRBJ2-7; TRBD1 matches at 7 bases. The origin of this receptor is a human donor with HPV-associated anogenital cancer. CDR3 protein: CASSIDAGGYYEQYF. CDR3 DNA sequence: TGTGCCAGTAGTATAGATGCAGGGGGTTACTACGAGCAGTACTTC.